This is a list of T cell receptor beta chains from one sample in a study of blood T cell repertoires in COVID-19. The assay was immunoSEQ multiplex PCR, and TCRdb's table has in-frame clones only and misses some. The sample records tens of thousands of clones, over 80% being singletons. Sequenced: peripheral blood. These receptors were collected from a human donor in a cohort sampled during active COVID-19. Each CDR3 is given with its conserved first and last residue. The D gene is left open where the match is weak. A row's size may be missing; if present it is once, few, many or a size class.

-	TRBV7-2	TRBJ1-1	-	CASSLGLPPMEAFF	TGTGCCAGCAGCTTAGGACTCCCGCCCATGGAAGCTTTCTTT
once	TRBV10-3	TRBJ1-5	-	CAISEVQTSNQPQHF	TGTGCCATCAGTGAAGTACAGACTAGCAATCAGCCCCAGCATTTT
-	TRBV12-3/TRBV12-4	TRBJ2-1	-	CASSRDSQEFF	TGTGCCAGCAGCCGGGACTCCCAGGAGTTCTTC
-	TRBV28	TRBJ1-4	-	CASSLFVSGGLNEKLFF	TGTGCCAGCAGTTTATTCGTATCTGGGGGACTTAATGAAAAACTGTTTTTT
-	TRBV7-9	TRBJ1-2	-	CASSLGQANYGYTF	TGTGCCAGCAGCTTAGGACAGGCGAACTATGGCTACACCTTC
-	TRBV11-2	TRBJ2-1	-	CASSLGTHQQFF	TGTGCCAGCAGCCTTGGGACTCACCAGCAGTTCTTC
-	TRBV6-5	TRBJ1-2	-	CASSRVENYGYTF	TGTGCCAGCAGCCGCGTGGAGAATTATGGCTACACCTTC
-	TRBV19	TRBJ2-1	TRBD2	CAGPPAGGPGEGEQFF	TGTGCCGGCCCTCCAGCGGGAGGGCCGGGTGAGGGTGAGCAGTTCTTC
-	TRBV7-2	TRBJ1-1	-	CASSFQNTEAFF	TGTGCCAGCAGCTTTCAGAACACTGAAGCTTTCTTT
-	TRBV2	TRBJ1-6	-	CASRGASISSYNSPLHF	TGTGCCAGCAGAGGGGCCAGCATAAGCTCCTATAATTCACCCCTCCACTTT
-	TRBV6-5	TRBJ2-2	TRBD1	CASRTDRAVTGELFF	TGTGCCAGCAGGACGGACAGGGCGGTCACCGGGGAGCTGTTTTTT